Below, one T cell receptor beta chain is given with its context. These data are taken from a study of blood T cell repertoires in COVID-19. Overall study context: Acute and convalescent COVID-19 samples came from the United States, Italy and Spain. T cells, B-cell-depleted T cells, or PBMCs supplied cDNA or gDNA.

Authors' processing steps: Reference gene primer amplification yielded estimated nucleated cell counts. Method: immunoSEQ multiplex PCR; TCRdb's copy keeps in-frame clones and lacks some. V and J calls and clone size are those listed in that table; D and trimming were worked out from the DNA. The sample carries tens of thousands of clones, approximately 89% recorded once. This TCR derives from an elderly woman with acute or convalescent COVID-19. The sequenced sample was peripheral blood.

This CDR3 is CASSQVGRLDTEAFF. CDR3 coding DNA: TGTGCCAGCAGCCAAGTTGGGAGACTAGACACTGAAGCTTTCTTT. The rearrangement joins TRBV4-2 to TRBJ1-1; the D is unclear. V gave up 1 base and J gave up 3 bases, with 12 bases separating them. Germline assignment: CDR1 LGHNA and CDR2 YNFKEQ. The CDR3 totals 15 residues.